One sample yielded the 4 T cell receptor beta chains listed below, sequenced in a study of shared clonotypes between healthy human individuals. Profiling relied on immunoSEQ multiplex PCR, and the TCRdb table lists in-frame clones only, not all of them. The sample consists of roughly 1.4 million clones, 97% to 99% of them appearing once. Sequenced material: naive CD4+ T cells sorted from blood. Subset specified: CD45RA+ positively selected. The receptors here all came from a man younger than 40 in good health.

The V and J genes are TRBV6-6 and TRBJ2-2; a weak D match, TRBD2 (6 bases). Trimming left V 5 bases short and J 4 bases short, with 17 bases between. The CDR3 has 16 amino acids. Germline V lookup: CDR1 MNHNY, CDR2 SVGAGI (reference sequence). CDR3 loop: CASSTRDFVGTGELFF. The CDR3 bases are TGTGCCAGCAGTACCCGGGACTTTGTGGGCACCGGGGAGCTGTTTTTT.

This clone was detected only once. The chain joins TRBV19 to TRBJ2-2, with 8 positions matching TRBD2. The CDR3 loop spans 17 amino acids. The ends lost 6 bases at V and 6 bases at J; junction bases unmatched: 15. Germline loops: CDR1 LNHDA, CDR2 SQIVND (reference sequence). CDR3 bases: TGTGCCAGTAGACTCCCGGCGGGAGGCATCACACCCGGGGAGCTGTTTTTT. Encoded protein: CASRLPAGGITPGELFF.

The chain employs TRBV28 and TRBJ2-7; no clear D gene. There are 13 residues in the CDR3. The germline gives CDR1 MDHEN, CDR2 SYDVKM. Trimming cost V 7 bases and J 3 bases, with 13 bases left between them. The CDR3 region has the DNA TGTGCCAGCACCCCCAGCAGAGGCTACGAGCAGTACTTC. This encodes CASTPSRGYEQYF.

This chain joins TRBV21-1 and TRBJ2-7; TRBD1, as called in the table, went unchecked against the DNA. TRBV21-1 is marked as a pseudogene. This CDR3 region has 15 residues. Written as DNA, the CDR3 is TGTGCCAGCAGCACCCGACAGGGTTTCTCCTACGAGCAGTACTTC. Amino acids: CASSTRQGFSYEQYF.